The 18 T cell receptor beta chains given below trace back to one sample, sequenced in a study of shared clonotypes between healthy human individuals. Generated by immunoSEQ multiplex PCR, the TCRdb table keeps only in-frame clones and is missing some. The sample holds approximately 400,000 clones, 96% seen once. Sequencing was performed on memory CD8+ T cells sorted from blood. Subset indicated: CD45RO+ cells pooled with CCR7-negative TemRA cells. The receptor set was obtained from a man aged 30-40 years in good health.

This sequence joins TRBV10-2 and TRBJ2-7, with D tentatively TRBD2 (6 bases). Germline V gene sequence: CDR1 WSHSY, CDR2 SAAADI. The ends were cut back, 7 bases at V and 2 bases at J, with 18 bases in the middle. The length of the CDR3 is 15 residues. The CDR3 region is CASMDPGTVAYEQYF. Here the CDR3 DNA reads TGCGCCAGCATGGACCCCGGGACTGTGGCCTACGAGCAGTACTTC.

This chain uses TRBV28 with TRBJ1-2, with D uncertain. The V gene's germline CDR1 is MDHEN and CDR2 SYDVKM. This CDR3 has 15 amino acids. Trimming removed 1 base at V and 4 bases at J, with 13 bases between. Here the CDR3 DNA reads TGTGCCAGCAGTTTATCGTCCGGACGGGCCTATGGCTACACCTTC. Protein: CASSLSSGRAYGYTF.

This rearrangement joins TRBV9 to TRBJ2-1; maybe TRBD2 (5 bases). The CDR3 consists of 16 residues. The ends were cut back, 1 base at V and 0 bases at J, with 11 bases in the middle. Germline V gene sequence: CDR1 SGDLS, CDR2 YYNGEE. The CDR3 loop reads CASSVRPGSSYNEQFF. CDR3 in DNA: TGTGCCAGCAGCGTAAGGCCGGGAAGCTCCTACAATGAGCAGTTCTTC.

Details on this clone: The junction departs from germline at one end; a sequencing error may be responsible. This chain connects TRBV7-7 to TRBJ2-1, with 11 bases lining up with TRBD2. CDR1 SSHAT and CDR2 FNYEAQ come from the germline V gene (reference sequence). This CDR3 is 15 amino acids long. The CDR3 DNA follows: TGTGCTAGCAGCTTCGGGACTAGCGGTTCAGACGAGCAGTTCTTC. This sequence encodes CASSFGTSGSDEQFF.

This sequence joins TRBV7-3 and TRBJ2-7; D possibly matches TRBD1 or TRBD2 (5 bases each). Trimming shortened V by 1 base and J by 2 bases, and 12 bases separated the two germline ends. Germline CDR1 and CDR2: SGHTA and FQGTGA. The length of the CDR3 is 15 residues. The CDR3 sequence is CASSLSGQGAYEQYF. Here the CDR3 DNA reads TGTGCCAGCAGCTTAAGCGGGCAGGGAGCCTACGAGCAGTACTTC.

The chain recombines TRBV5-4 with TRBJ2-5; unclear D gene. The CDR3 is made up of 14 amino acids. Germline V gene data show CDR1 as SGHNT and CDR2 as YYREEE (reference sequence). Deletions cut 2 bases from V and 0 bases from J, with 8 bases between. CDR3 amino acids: CASSFWQYQETQYF. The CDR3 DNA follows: TGTGCCAGCAGCTTCTGGCAGTACCAAGAGACCCAGTACTTC.

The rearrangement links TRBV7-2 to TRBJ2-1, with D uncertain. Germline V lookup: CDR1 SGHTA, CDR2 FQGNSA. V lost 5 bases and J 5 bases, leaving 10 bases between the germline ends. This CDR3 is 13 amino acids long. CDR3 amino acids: CASSTTSNNEQFF. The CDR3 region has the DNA TGTGCCAGCAGCACGACGTCTAACAATGAGCAGTTCTTC.

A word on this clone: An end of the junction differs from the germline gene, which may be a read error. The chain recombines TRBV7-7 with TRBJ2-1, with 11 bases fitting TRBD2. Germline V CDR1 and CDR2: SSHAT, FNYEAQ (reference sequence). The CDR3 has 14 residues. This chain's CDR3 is CASSAGTSGNEQFF. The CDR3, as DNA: TGTGCTAGCAGCGCCGGGACTAGCGGAAATGAGCAGTTCTTC. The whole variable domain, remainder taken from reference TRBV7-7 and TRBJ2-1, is GAGVSQSPRYKVTKRGQDVTLRCDPISSHATLYWYQQALGQGPEFLTYFNYEAQPDKSGLPSDRFSAERPEGSISTLTIQRTEQRDSAMYRCASSAGTSGNEQFFGPGTRLTVL.

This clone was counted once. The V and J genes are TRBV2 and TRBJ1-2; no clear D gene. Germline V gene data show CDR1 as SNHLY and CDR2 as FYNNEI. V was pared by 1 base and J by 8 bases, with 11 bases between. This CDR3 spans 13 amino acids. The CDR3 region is CASSEDAGRGYTF. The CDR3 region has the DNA TGTGCCAGCAGTGAAGATGCAGGTAGAGGCTACACCTTC.

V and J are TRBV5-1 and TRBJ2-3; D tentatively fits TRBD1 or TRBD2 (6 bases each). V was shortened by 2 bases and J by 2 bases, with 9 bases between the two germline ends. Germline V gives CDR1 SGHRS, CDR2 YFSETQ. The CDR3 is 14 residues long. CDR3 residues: CASSFGGLTDTQYF. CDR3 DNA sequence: TGCGCCAGCAGCTTCGGGGGCCTCACAGATACGCAGTATTTT.

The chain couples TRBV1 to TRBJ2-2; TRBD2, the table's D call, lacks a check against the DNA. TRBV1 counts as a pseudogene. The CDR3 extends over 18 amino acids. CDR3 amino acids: CTSRDRTSGNPNTGELFF. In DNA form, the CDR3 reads TGCACCAGCAGGGACCGGACTAGCGGGAACCCGAACACCGGGGAGCTGTTTTTT.

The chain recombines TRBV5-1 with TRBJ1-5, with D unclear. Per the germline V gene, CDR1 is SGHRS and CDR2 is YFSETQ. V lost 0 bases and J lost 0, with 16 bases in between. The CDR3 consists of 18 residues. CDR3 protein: CASSLGPMNSYSNQPQHF. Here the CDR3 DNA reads TGCGCCAGCAGCTTGGGACCTATGAACTCTTATAGCAATCAGCCCCAGCATTTT.

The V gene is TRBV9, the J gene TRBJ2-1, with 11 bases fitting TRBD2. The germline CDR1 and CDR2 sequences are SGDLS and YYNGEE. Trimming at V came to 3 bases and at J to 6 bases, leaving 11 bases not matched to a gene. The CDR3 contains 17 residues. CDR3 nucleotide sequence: TGTGCCAGCAGCGCCCGGACAGGGACTAGCGGAATCAATGAGCAGTTCTTC. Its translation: CASSARTGTSGINEQFF.

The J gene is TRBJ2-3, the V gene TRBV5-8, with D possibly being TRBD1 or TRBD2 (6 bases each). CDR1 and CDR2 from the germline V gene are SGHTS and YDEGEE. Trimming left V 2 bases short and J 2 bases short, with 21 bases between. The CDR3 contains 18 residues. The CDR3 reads CASSFSPQGAGLTDTQYF. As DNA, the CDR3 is TGTGCCAGCAGCTTCTCCCCACAGGGAGCGGGCCTCACAGATACGCAGTATTTT.

This CDR3 reads CASKRQGAYEQYF. CDR3 nucleotides: TGTGCCAGTAAGCGGCAGGGGGCCTACGAGCAGTACTTC. The chain is built from TRBV19 and TRBJ2-7; 7 bases are a match to TRBD1. Germline CDR1 reads LNHDA; CDR2 reads SQIVND (reference sequence). The CDR3 has 13 amino acids. V was clipped by 7 bases and J by 2 bases; unmatched bases: 5.

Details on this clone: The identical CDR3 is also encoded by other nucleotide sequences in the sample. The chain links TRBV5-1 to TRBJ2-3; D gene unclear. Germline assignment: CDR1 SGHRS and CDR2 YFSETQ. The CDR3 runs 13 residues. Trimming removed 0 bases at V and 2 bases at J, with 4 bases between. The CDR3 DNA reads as TGCGCCAGCAGCTTGGGCTTCACAGATACGCAGTATTTT. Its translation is CASSLGFTDTQYF.

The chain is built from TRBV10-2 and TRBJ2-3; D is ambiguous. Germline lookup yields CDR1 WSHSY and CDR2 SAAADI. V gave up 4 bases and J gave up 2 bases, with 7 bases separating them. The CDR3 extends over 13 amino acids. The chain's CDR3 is CASSGLYTDTQYF. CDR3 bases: TGCGCCAGCAGTGGACTGTACACAGATACGCAGTATTTT.

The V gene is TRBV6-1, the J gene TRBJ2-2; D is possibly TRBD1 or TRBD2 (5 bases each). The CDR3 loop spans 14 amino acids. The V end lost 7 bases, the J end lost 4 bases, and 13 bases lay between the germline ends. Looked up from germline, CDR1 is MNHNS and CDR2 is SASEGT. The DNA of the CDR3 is TGTGCCAGCAACCGGGACGCACTCACCGGGGAGCTGTTTTTT. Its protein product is CASNRDALTGELFF.